This TCR beta chain was sequenced during a study of blood T cell repertoires in COVID-19 (dated by TCRdb to 2020 to 2021). Regarding the study in general: Samples from collaborators originated in the United States, Italy and Spain and spanned both the acute and convalescent phases of COVID-19. The prospective study material was composed of cDNA or gDNA derived from T cells, B-cell-depleted T cells, or PBMCs. Subjects who had been exposed to COVID-19, were actively infected with it, or had recovered from it provided the deeply sampled blood TCRbeta repertoires that made up the dataset. The repertoires were released in a freely available public database meant as a resource for research on the immune response to SARS-CoV-2. Samples came from the ongoing ImmuneRACE study (first 160 participants) plus 1,254 subjects from 6 global collaborators. A de-identified subject ID, COVID-19 status, age in years and sex were almost always included in the sample metadata. Where available, HLA class I and class II types were taken from metadata supplied by the sample provider and were not determined by assay-based typing.

Via the germline V gene, CDR1 is MGHRA and CDR2 YSYEKL. V is trimmed back by 3 bases and J by 5 bases, and the junction contains 3 bases that no gene match accounts for. The CDR3 runs 13 amino acids, cysteine and phenylalanine included. Solely the CDR3 DNA is kept, with 39 bases framed from the first base. Enrolling through a virtual design, the prospective study's participants ranged in age from roughly 18 to 100 years and lived across approximately 25 United States geographic areas. Cohort assignment in the prospective study relied on participant-reported clinical history from a screening survey and a study questionnaire. Exposed participants had been in contact with someone with a PCR-confirmed or clinician-diagnosed COVID-19 case within 2 weeks of study entry. Mobile phlebotomists in the prospective study collected whole blood, serum and a nasopharyngeal or oropharyngeal swab from every participant. Additional blood draws and questionnaires over an approximately two-month period could optionally be provided by prospective study participants. Prospective study blood samples were shipped either frozen or at room temperature before DNA extraction.

A word on this clone: What this receptor recognizes is not known. Base quality data are lacking; no much larger clone is found one base away.

The immunoSEQ Assay, a bias-controlled multiplex PCR, was used to amplify TCRbeta CDR3 regions from genomic DNA. The paper's data handling went like this. Within the assay, amplification of reference gene primers was used to estimate how many nucleated cells each sample contained. To quantify the absolute abundance of each unique TCRbeta CDR3 rearrangement, sequence reads were collapsed and filtered. For each sample, productive Simpson clonality was calculated as the square root of Simpson's diversity index across productive rearrangements. TCRdb limited this immuneACCESS table to in-frame rearrangements with V and J called. A share of clones is missing; checked studies link under half to unresolved V genes, and the rest is unexplained. Clone size and V and J calls were adopted from that table, with D and trimming inferred from the DNA. Within this sample are 120,000 to 150,000 clones, with around 84% of them counted one time only. The ten largest account for 4.5% to 6% of the sample.

Beyond this particular receptor, the publication reports: The quantity of clinical and demographic metadata differed by source and by participant and was supplied without curation.

Sequencing used PBMCs or T cells enriched from blood (not recorded which). The origin of this receptor is a woman aged 45-65 years who had been exposed to COVID-19. The V and J genes are TRBV4-1 and TRBJ2-5; 7 bases in between match TRBD2. CDR3 protein: CASSQQAGETQYF. The DNA sequence is as follows: TGCGCCAGCAGCCAGCAAGCGGGGGAGACCCAGTACTTC.